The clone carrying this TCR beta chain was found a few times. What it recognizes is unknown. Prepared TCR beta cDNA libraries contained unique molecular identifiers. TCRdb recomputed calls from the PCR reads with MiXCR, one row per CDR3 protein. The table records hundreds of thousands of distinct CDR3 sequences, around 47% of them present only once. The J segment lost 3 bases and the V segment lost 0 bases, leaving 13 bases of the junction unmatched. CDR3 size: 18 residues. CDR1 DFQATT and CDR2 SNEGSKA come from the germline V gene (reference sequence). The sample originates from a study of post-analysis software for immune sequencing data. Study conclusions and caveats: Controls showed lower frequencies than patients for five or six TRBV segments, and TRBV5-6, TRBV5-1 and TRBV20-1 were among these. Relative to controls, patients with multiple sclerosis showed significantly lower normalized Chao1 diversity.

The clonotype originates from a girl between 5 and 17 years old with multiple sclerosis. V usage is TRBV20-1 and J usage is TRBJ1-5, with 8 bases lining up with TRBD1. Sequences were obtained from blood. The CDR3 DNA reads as TGCAGTGCTAGAGATGGACAGGGAGTGCCCGTGCTCAATCAGCCCCAGCATTTT. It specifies CSARDGQGVPVLNQPQHF.